Sequencing of this T cell receptor beta chain was carried out in a study of blood T cells in healthy people across ages. In the study overall: Researchers report that template switching captured about one barcoded beta molecule per two T cells. General study points: Percentage of naive T cells showed a strong correlation with TCR beta diversity. A roughly linear age-dependent decrease characterized TCR beta diversity per million T cells.

Comment on this clonotype: Its cognate antigen is unknown.

CDR3 length: 15 amino acids. Germline values: CDR1 SGHRS, CDR2 YFSETQ. Next came a second PCR, run for about 6 to 12 cycles, which used a sample-barcoded 5' primer along with a J-beta primer mix. Each cDNA molecule was tagged by a template-switch adaptor that had 12 random nucleotides. TCRdb fed the 5' RACE reads into MiXCR, producing one record per CDR3 protein. Of more than 500,000 distinct CDR3 sequences listed, approximately 30% are singletons. This receptor was identified in a woman in her 70s in good health. The chain couples TRBV5-1 to TRBJ2-5; 7 bases match TRBD1. The DNA end favors TRBJ2-7, so the J call may be wrong. The sequencing input was blood. CDR3 sequence: CASSLFRTGINEQYF. Here the CDR3 DNA reads TGCGCCAGCAGCTTGTTCAGGACAGGCATAAACGAGCAGTACTTC.